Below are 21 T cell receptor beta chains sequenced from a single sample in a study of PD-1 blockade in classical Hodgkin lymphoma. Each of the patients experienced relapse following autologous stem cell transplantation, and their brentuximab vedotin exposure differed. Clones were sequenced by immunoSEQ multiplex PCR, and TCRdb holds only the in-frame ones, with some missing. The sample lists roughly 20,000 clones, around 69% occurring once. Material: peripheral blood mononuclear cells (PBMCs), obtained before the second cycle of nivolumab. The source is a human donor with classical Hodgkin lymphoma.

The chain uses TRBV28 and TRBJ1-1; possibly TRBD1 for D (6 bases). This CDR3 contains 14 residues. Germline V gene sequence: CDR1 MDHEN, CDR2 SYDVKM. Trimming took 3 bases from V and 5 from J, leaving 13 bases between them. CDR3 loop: CASSFGGRRTEAFF. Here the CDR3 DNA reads TGTGCCAGCAGTTTTGGGGGGCGACGAACTGAAGCTTTCTTT.

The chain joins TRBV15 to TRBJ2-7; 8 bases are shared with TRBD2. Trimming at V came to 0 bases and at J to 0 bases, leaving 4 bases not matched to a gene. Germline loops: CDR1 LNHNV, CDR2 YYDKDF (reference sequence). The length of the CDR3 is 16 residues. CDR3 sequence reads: CATSRDSGASSYEQYF. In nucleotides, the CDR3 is TGTGCCACCAGCAGAGATAGCGGGGCCTCCTCCTACGAGCAGTACTTC. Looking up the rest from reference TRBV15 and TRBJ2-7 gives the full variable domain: DAMVIQNPRYQVTQFGKPVTLSCSQTLNHNVMYWYQQKSSQAPKLLFHYYDKDFNNEADTPDNFQSRRPNTSFCFLDIRSPGLGDTAMYLCATSRDSGASSYEQYFGPGTRLTVT.

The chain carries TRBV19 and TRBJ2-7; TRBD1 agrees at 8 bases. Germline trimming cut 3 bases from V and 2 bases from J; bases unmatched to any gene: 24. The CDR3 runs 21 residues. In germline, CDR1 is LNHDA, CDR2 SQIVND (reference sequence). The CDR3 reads CASSIRLIAVQGAPLAYEQYF. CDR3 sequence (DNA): TGTGCCAGTAGTATTCGCTTGATCGCCGTCCAGGGGGCCCCCCTCGCCTACGAGCAGTACTTC. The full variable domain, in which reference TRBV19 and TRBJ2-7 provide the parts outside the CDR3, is DGGITQSPKYLFRKEGQNVTLSCEQNLNHDAMYWYRQDPGQGLRLIYYSQIVNDFQKGDIAEGYSVSREKKESFPLTVTSAQKNPTAFYLCASSIRLIAVQGAPLAYEQYFGPGTRLTVT.

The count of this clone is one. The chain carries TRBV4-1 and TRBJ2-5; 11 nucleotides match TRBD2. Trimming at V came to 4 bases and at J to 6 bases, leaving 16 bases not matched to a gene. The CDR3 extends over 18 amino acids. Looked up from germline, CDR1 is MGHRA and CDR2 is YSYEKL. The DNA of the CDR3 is TGCGCCAGCAGCCGCCCCGGGACTAGCGGAAGGGGGGAAAAGACCCAGTACTTC. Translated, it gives CASSRPGTSGRGEKTQYF.

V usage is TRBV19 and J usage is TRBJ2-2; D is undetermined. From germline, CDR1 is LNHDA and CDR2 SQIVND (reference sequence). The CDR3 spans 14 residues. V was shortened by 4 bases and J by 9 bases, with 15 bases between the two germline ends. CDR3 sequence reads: CASSNNGSPWELFF. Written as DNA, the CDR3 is TGTGCCAGTAGTAATAATGGGTCCCCCTGGGAGCTGTTTTTT.

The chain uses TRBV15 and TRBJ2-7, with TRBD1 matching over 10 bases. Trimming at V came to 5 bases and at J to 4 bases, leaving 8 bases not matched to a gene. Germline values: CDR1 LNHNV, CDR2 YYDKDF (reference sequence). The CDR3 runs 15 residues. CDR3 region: CATSESGTGEYEQYF. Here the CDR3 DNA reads TGTGCCACCAGCGAATCCGGGACAGGGGAGTACGAGCAGTACTTC.

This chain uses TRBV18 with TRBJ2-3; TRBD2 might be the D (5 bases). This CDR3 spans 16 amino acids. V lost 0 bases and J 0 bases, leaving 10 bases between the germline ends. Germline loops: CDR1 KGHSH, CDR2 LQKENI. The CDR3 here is CASSPPLRVSTDTQYF. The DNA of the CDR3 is TGTGCCAGCTCACCACCCCTGCGGGTTAGCACAGATACGCAGTATTTT.

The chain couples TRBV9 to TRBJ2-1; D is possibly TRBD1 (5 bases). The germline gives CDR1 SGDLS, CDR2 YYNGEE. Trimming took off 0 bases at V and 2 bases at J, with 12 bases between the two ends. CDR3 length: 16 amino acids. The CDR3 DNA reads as TGTGCCAGCAGCGTAGGGAGACAGTTTCCCTACAATGAGCAGTTCTTC. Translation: CASSVGRQFPYNEQFF.

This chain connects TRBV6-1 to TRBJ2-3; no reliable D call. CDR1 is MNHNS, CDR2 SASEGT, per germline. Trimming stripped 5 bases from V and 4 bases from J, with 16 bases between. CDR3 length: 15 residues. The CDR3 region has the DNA TGTGCCAGCAGTTCCGGACGTATGAGGTCAGATACGCAGTATTTT. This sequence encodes CASSSGRMRSDTQYF.

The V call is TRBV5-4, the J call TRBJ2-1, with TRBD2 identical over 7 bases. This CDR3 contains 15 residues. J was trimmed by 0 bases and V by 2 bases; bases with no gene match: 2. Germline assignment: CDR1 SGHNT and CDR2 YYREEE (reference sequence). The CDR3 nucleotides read TGTGCCAGCAGCTTTGGCGGGAGCTCCTACAATGAGCAGTTCTTC. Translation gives CASSFGGSSYNEQFF.

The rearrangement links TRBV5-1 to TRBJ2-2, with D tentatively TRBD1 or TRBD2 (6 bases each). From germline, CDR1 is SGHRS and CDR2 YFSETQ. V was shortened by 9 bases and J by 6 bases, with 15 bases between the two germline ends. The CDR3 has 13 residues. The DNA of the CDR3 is TGCGCCACTGGGGGCGGCGGGGCCGGGGAGCTGTTTTTT. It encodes CATGGGGAGELFF.

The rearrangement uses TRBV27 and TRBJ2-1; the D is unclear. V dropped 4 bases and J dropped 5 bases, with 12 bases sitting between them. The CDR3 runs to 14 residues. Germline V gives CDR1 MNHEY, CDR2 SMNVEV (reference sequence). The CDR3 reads CASSSGFKDNEQFF. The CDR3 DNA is TGTGCCAGCAGTTCTGGTTTTAAAGACAATGAGCAGTTCTTC.

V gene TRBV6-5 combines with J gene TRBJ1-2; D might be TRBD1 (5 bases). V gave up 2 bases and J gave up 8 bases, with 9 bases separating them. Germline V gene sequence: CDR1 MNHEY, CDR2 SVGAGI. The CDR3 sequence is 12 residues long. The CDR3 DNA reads TGTGCCAGCAGTTACGGGGGGGGAGGCTACACCTTC. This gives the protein CASSYGGGGYTF.

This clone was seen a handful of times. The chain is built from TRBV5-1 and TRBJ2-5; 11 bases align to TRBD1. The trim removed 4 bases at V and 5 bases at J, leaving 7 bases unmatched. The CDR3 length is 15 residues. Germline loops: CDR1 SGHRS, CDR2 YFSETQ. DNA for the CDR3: TGCGCCAGCAGCCCGGCCGGGACAGGGGGTGAGACCCAGTACTTC. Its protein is CASSPAGTGGETQYF.

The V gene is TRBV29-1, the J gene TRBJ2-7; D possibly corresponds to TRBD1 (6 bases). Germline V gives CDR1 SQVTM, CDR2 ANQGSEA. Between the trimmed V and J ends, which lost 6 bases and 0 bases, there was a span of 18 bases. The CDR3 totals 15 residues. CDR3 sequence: CSVALPGHLSYEQYF. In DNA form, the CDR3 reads TGCAGCGTCGCTTTGCCGGGACACCTCTCCTACGAGCAGTACTTC.

This CDR3 is CASSQGRGFGNTIYF. The CDR3 nucleotides read TGTGCCAGCAGCCAAGGTCGGGGGTTTGGAAACACCATATATTTT. The rearrangement links TRBV14 to TRBJ1-3, with a weak D call TRBD1 (5 bases). V lost 1 base and J 3 bases, leaving 10 bases between the germline ends. Germline-derived CDR1 and CDR2 are SGHDN and FVKESK. The CDR3 is 15 amino acids.

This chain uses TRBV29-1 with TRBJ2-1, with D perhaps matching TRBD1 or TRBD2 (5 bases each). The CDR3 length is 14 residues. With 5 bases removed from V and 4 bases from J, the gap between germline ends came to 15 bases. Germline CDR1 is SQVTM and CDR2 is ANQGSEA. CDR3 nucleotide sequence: TGCAGCGTTCCCGAGGGGTTCGGGTACAATGAGCAGTTCTTC. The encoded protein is CSVPEGFGYNEQFF.

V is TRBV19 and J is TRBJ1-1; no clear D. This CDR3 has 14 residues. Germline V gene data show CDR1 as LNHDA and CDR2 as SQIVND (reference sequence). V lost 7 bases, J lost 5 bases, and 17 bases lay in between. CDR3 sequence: CASTRTSVGTEAFF. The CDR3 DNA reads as TGTGCCAGTACCCGGACTTCCGTTGGGACTGAAGCTTTCTTT.

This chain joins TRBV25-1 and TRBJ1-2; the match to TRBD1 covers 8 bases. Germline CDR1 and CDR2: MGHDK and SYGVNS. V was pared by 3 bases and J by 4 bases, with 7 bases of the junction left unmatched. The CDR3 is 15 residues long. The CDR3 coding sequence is TGTGCCAGCAGTGACTCCGGGACAGGCTCCTATGGCTACACCTTC. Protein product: CASSDSGTGSYGYTF.

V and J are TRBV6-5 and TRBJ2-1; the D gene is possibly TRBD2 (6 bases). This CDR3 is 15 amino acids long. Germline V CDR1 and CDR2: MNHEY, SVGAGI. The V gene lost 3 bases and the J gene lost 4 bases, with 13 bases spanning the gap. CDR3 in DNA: TGTGCCAGCAGTTATGACGGGAGTCTATACAATGAGCAGTTCTTC. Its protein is CASSYDGSLYNEQFF.

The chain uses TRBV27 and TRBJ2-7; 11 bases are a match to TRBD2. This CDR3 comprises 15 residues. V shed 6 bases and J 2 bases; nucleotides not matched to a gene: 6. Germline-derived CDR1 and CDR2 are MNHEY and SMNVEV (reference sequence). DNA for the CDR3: TGTGCCAGCAGGGTTACTAGCGGGAGTACCTACGAGCAGTACTTC. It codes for CASRVTSGSTYEQYF.